The sequence of this T cell receptor (beta chain) was determined in a study of blood T cells in healthy people across ages. Study findings and constraints: Across the age range, TCR beta diversity per million T cells fell in a roughly linear way.

Comment on this clonotype: Antigen specificity is unknown.

A second 7 to 11 cycle PCR used barcoded and J-beta primers. TCRdb reanalysed the 5' RACE reads using MiXCR and keeps one entry per CDR3 protein. The profile shows about 1,800,000 distinct CDR3 sequences, about 28% of them singletons. The TCR sequence derives from a young woman in good health. Sequencing was carried out using blood.

The CDR3 DNA reads as TGTGCCACCAGCAGAGATCGGCAGAAAGAGACCCAGTACTTC. Its protein is CATSRDRQKETQYF. The chain combines TRBV15 with TRBJ2-5; no definite D call. Trimming left V 0 bases short and J 3 bases short, with 8 bases between. This CDR3 is 14 amino acids long. Germline V CDR1 and CDR2: LNHNV, YYDKDF (reference sequence).